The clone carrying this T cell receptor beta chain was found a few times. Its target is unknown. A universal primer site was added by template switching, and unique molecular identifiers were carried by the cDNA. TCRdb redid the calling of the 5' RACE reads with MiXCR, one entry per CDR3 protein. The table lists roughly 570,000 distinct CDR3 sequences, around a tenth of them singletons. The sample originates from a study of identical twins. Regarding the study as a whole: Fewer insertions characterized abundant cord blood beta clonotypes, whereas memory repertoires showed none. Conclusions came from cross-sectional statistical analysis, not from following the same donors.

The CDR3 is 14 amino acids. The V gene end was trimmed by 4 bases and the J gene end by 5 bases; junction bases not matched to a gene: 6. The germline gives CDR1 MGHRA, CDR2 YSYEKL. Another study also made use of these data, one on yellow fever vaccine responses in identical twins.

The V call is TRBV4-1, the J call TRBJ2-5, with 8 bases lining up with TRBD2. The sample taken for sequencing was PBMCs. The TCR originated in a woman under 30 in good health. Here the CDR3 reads CASSPWTSMETQYF. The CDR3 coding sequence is TGCGCCAGCAGCCCTTGGACTAGCATGGAGACCCAGTACTTC.